This T cell receptor beta chain was observed in a study of glioma-infiltrating T cells after dendritic cell vaccination. Sequenced by immunoSEQ multiplex PCR; TCRdb stores in-frame clones only, minus some. Of just under 100,000 clones listed, around 80% are singletons. The CDR3 sequence is 15 residues long. The V and J ends lost 7 bases and 1 base respectively, with 17 bases between them. Germline V gene sequence: CDR1 SGHRS, CDR2 YFSETQ. Time point described: after dendritic cell vaccination, including at tumor progression/relapse. This receptor was taken from a human donor with glioblastoma. The sample consisted of blood, taken after dendritic cell vaccination. The genes are TRBV5-1 and TRBJ1-1; no clear D gene. CDR3 in amino acids: CASRRGETGNTEAFF. The CDR3 DNA is TGCGCCAGCCGAAGAGGAGAAACCGGGAACACTGAAGCTTTCTTT.